The next 18 T cell receptor beta chains were all read from a single sample in a study of tumor-infiltrating lymphocytes in primary liver carcinoma. From approximately 490 ng total RNA, TCR beta cDNA was generated with a primer in the constant region. Employing slightly modified ARM-PCR, three nested multiplex PCR rounds were run, and these gave rise to the TCR beta libraries. Researchers ran the first two PCR rounds for approximately 10 cycles each with TRBV1-TRBV30 forward primers and a C-beta reverse primer. TCRdb passed the multiplex PCR reads through MiXCR, listing each CDR3 protein once. Of about 190,000 distinct CDR3 sequences in the sample, approximately 80% were seen once. Extraction of RNA together with DNA used roughly 18-32 mg of unsorted bulk tissue. Input material: tumor tissue from primary liver carcinoma. Receptor source: a man aged 40-50 years with primary liver carcinoma and hepatitis B virus infection.

V and J are TRBV6-5 and TRBJ2-3, with TRBD2 matching 12 bases. V was clipped by 7 bases and J by 11 bases; unmatched bases: 13. There are 15 residues in the CDR3. The germline gives CDR1 MNHEY, CDR2 SVGAGI. The CDR3 protein is CASNPGLAGRDKQYF. The CDR3 DNA follows: TGTGCCAGCAACCCAGGACTAGCGGGAAGAGACAAGCAGTATTTT.

As for this clonotype: The CDR3 ends on some other residue instead of the conserved phenylalanine or tryptophan, so this is likely a read error. The chain links TRBV6-2 or TRBV6-3 to TRBJ2-1, with 9 bases that match TRBD1. This CDR3 comprises 16 residues. CDR1 and CDR2 (germline): MNHEY, SVGEGT. The CDR3 nucleotides are TGTGCCAGCAGTCCGCCGGGACAGGGCTCTTACAATAAGCAGTTCTTA. Encoded protein: CASSPPGQGSYNKQFL.

A remark on this clonotype: One end of the junction varies from germline; a read error may be responsible. This chain connects TRBV4-3 to TRBJ1-1, with TRBD1 matching 7 bases. The germline CDR1 and CDR2 sequences are LGHNA and YSLEER. CDR3 length: 17 residues. CDR3 loop: CASSQDITGQMNIEAFF. The CDR3 coding sequence is TGCGCCAGCAGCCAAGATATCACGGGACAGATGAACATTGAAGCTTTCTTT.

By sample share, this clonotype is medium-sized. This rearrangement joins TRBV6-5 to TRBJ2-7; tentative D call: TRBD2 (6 bases). There are 13 residues in the CDR3. The germline gives CDR1 MNHEY, CDR2 SVGAGI. Trimming left V 8 bases short and J 0 bases short, with 11 bases between. The CDR3 reads CASLRLGSYEQYF. CDR3 in DNA: TGTGCCAGCCTTAGACTAGGCTCCTACGAGCAGTACTTC.

This clonotype is categorized as medium-sized. The rearrangement uses TRBV11-2 and TRBJ2-1; 11 bases map to TRBD2. The germline gives CDR1 SGHAT, CDR2 FQNNGV. The CDR3 covers 16 residues. With 4 bases clipped from V and 6 bases from J, the junction kept 8 bases outside the gene matches. The DNA for the CDR3 is TGTGCCAGCAGCTACCCCGGGACTAGCGGTAGCAATGAGCAGTTCTTC. It specifies CASSYPGTSGSNEQFF. Full variable domain (remainder filled in from reference TRBV11-2 and TRBJ2-1): EAGVAQSPRYKIIEKRQSVAFWCNPISGHATLYWYQQILGQGPKLLIQFQNNGVVDDSQLPKDRFSAERLKGVDSTLKIQPAKLEDSAVYLCASSYPGTSGSNEQFFGPGTRLTVL.

This clonotype has just one count. This chain joins TRBV28 and TRBJ2-3; 12 nucleotides align to TRBD2. Trimming cost V 11 bases and J 3 bases; bases outside gene matches: 12. Looked up from germline, CDR1 is MDHEN and CDR2 is SYDVKM. The CDR3 contains 16 residues. The CDR3 DNA reads TGTGCCGGCACCCACACTAGCGGGAGGAAAACAGATACGCAGTATTTT. This translates into CAGTHTSGRKTDTQYF. Using reference TRBV28 and TRBJ2-3 for the parts outside the CDR3, the full variable domain is DVKVTQSSRYLVKRTGEKVFLECVQDMDHENMFWYRQDPGLGLRLIYFSYDVKMKEKGDIPEGYSVSREKKERFSLILESASTNQTSMYLCAGTHTSGRKTDTQYFGPGTRLTVL.

This clonotype appeared once. The chain has TRBV4-3 and TRBJ2-5; the D is unclear. Per germline, CDR1 LGHNA and CDR2 YSLEER. The length of the CDR3 is 14 residues. The ends were cut back, 0 bases at V and 13 bases at J, with 18 bases in the middle. The CDR3 is CASSQEEYLEIRYF. The CDR3 region has the DNA TGCGCCAGCAGCCAAGAGGAGTACTTGGAGATCCGGTACTTC.

The V call is TRBV12-3 or TRBV12-4, the J call TRBJ1-1, with 9 bases matching TRBD1. CDR3 length equals 18 residues. The junction had 13 bases not matched to a gene; V was cut back by 1 base and J by 4 bases. The CDR3 sequence: CASSLGLGGTGWSTEAFF. In DNA form, the CDR3 reads TGTGCCAGCAGTTTAGGGCTAGGAGGGACAGGGTGGTCCACTGAAGCTTTCTTT.

This clonotype was seen a handful of times. The junction does not match germline at one end; this may be a read error. The gene calls are TRBV6-2 or TRBV6-3 and TRBJ2-7; no clear D. The CDR3 sequence is 13 residues long. Per the germline V gene, CDR1 is MNHEY and CDR2 is SVGEGT. CDR3 coding DNA: TGTGCTAGCAGTTTCGACGGCTCCTACGAGCAGTACTTC. Translated: CASSFDGSYEQYF.

Details on this clonotype: The CDR3 end shows no conserved phenylalanine or tryptophan, and so a read error is likely. The chain combines TRBV30 with TRBJ2-4, with 9 bases lining up with TRBD1. V lost 0 bases and J lost 11; bases outside the gene matches: 8. From germline, CDR1 is GTSNPN and CDR2 SVGIG (reference sequence). The CDR3 spans 14 residues. CDR3 coding DNA: TGTGCCTGGAGTGTACTCGGGACAGGGACCTTTCAGTACCTC. This translates into CAWSVLGTGTFQYL.

A note on this clonotype: As the CDR3 is not closed by the conserved phenylalanine or tryptophan, this likely results from a read error. The CDR3 region has the DNA TGTGCTAGCAGCTTATCGGTCGGCGAGCAGTACTTA. This encodes CASSLSVGEQYL. The rearrangement joins TRBV11-2 to TRBJ2-7; D gene unclear. The CDR3 totals 12 residues. Germline lookup yields CDR1 SGHAT and CDR2 FQNNGV.

About this clonotype itself: Since the CDR3 does not end with the conserved phenylalanine or tryptophan, this likely comes from a read error. The chain couples TRBV6-5 to TRBJ2-3; 12 bases are shared with TRBD2. The CDR3 extends over 15 amino acids. In germline, CDR1 is MNHEY, CDR2 SVGAGI. The CDR3 sequence: CDSNPGLAGTNTQYL. The CDR3 nucleotides read TGTGACAGCAACCCAGGACTAGCGGGAACAAATACGCAGTATCTA.

Concerning this clonotype: A read error is likely, as this CDR3 ends without the conserved phenylalanine or tryptophan. The rearrangement uses TRBV5-5 and TRBJ2-1; D is undetermined. CDR1 is SGHKS, CDR2 YYEKEE, per germline (reference sequence). The CDR3 covers 15 residues. CDR3 DNA sequence: TGTGCCGGCAGCTTGGGTCTAGGTACGGTCAATGAGCAGTTCTTG. As protein: CAGSLGLGTVNEQFL.

The chain recombines TRBV10-3 with TRBJ2-1, with 7 positions matching TRBD1. The germline V gene has CDR1 ENHRY and CDR2 SYGVKD. The CDR3 covers 12 residues. The CDR3 nucleotides are TGTACTACCGAAGGGGGCCACAATGAGCAGTTCTTC. Its protein is CTTEGGHNEQFF.

The chain is built from TRBV29-1 and TRBJ2-2; D is ambiguous. From germline, CDR1 is SQVTM and CDR2 ANQGSEA. There are 15 residues in the CDR3. V was pared by 4 bases and J by 3 bases, with 15 bases between. In nucleotides, the CDR3 is TGCAGCGTTGTAGAACTGGGCGATCACACCGGGGAGCTGTTTTTT. Its protein product is CSVVELGDHTGELFF.

V usage is TRBV6-2 or TRBV6-3 and J usage is TRBJ1-2; D is uncertain. The germline V gene has CDR1 MNHEY and CDR2 SVGEGT. V gave up 7 bases and J gave up 2 bases, with 11 bases separating them. The CDR3 is 13 residues long. The CDR3 sequence: CASNYGRNYGYTF. The DNA for the CDR3 is TGTGCCAGCAATTATGGCCGCAACTATGGCTACACCTTC.

V is TRBV11-2 and J is TRBJ2-5; no firm D call. The CDR3 runs to 16 residues. Trimming pared 1 base from V and 2 bases from J, leaving 14 bases between. The germline gives CDR1 SGHAT, CDR2 FQNNGV. CDR3 residues: CASSLGVVGNQETQYF. CDR3 DNA: TGTGCCAGCAGCTTAGGAGTAGTGGGAAATCAAGAGACCCAGTACTTC.

In its sample, this clonotype was seen many times. A much larger clone lies a single base off, so this may be a read error. This CDR3 is missing its conserved last phenylalanine or tryptophan, likely due to a read error. The V call is TRBV5-4, the J call TRBJ2-7; TRBD2 is a possible D gene (6 bases). Germline CDR1 SGHNT, CDR2 YYREEE (reference sequence). The V and J ends lost 1 base and 2 bases respectively, with 10 bases between them. The CDR3 consists of 14 residues. The CDR3 nucleotides are TGTGCCAGCAGCTTGCGGGACTTTCCCTACGAGCAGTACCTC. Translated: CASSLRDFPYEQYL.